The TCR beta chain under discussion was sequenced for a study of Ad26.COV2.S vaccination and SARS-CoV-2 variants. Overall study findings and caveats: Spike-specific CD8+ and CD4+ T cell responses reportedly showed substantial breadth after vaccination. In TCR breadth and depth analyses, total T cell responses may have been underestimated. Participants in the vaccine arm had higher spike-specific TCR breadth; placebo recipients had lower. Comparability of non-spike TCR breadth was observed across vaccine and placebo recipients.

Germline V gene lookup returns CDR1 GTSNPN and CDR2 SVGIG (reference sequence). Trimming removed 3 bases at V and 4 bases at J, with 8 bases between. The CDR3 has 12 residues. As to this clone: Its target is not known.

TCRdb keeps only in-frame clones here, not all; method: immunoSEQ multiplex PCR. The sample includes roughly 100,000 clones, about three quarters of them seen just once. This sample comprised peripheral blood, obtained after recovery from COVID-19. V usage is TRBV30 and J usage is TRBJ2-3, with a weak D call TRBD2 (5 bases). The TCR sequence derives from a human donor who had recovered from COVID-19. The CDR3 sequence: CAWRDSADTQYF. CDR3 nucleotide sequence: TGTGCCTGGAGGGACTCGGCAGATACGCAGTATTTT. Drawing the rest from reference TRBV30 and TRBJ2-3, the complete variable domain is SQTIHQWPATLVQPVGSPLSLECTVEGTSNPNLYWYRQAAGRGLQLLFYSVGIGQISSEVPQNLSASRPQDRQFILSSKKLLLSDSGFYLCAWRDSADTQYFGPGTRLTVL.